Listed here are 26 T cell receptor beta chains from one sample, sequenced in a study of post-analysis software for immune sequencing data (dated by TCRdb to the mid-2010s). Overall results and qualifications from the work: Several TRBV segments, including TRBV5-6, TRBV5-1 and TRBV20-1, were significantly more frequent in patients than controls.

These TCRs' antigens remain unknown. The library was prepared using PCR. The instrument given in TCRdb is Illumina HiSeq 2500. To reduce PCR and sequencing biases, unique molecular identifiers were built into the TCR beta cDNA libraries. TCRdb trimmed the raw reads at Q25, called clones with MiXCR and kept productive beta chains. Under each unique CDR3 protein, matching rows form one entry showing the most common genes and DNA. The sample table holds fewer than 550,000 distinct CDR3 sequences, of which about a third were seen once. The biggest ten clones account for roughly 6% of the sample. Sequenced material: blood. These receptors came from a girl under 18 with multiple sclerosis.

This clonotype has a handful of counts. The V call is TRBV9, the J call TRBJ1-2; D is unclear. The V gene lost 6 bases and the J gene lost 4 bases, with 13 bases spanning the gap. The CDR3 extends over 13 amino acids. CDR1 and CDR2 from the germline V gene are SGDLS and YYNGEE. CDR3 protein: CASTTSRAYGYTF. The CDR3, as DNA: TGTGCCAGCACCACCAGTCGGGCCTATGGCTACACCTTC.

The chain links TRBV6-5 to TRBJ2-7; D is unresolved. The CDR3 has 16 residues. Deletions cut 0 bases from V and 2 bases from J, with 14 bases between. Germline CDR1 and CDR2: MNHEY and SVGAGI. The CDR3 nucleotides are TGTGCCAGCAGTTACTCCAGGTCTGGACCTCCCTACGAGCAGTACTTC. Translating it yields CASSYSRSGPPYEQYF.

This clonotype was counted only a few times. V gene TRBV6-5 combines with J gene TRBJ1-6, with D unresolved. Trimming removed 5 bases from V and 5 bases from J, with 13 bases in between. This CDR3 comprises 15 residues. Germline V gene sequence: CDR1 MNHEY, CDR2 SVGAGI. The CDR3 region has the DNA TGTGCCAGCAGTCGGCAGACTTTTGATAATTCACCCCTCCACTTT. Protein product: CASSRQTFDNSPLHF.

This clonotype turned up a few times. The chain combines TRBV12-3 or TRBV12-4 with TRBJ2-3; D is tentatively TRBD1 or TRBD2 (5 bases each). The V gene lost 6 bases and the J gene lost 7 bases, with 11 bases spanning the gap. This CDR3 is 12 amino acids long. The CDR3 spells CASRLGPNTQYF. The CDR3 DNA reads TGTGCCAGCAGACTGGGACCGAATACGCAGTATTTT.

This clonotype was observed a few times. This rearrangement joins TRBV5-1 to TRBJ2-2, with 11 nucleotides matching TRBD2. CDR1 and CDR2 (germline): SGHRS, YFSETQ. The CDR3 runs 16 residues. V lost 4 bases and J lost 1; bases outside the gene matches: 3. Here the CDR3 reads CASSQTSGENTGELFF. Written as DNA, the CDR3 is TGCGCCAGCAGCCAGACTAGCGGGGAGAACACCGGGGAGCTGTTTTTT.

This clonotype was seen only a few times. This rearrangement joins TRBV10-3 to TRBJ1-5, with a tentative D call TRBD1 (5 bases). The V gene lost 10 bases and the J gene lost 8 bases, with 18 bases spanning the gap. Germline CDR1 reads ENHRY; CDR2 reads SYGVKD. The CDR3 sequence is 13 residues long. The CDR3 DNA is TGTGCCACCGCCGGGACCCCCGGAGAGCCCCAGCATTTT. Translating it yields CATAGTPGEPQHF.

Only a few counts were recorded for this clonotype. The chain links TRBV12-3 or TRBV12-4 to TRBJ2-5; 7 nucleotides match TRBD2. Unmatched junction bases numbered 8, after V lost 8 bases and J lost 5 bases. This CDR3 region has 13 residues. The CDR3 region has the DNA TGTGCCAGCCGTACCCGGGGGGTGGAGACCCAGTACTTC. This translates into CASRTRGVETQYF.

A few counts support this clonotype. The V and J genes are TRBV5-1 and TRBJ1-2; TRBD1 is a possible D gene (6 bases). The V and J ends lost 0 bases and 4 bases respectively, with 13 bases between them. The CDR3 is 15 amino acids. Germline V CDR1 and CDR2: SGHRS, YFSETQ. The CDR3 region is CASSLAGQPSYGYTF. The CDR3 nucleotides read TGCGCCAGCAGCTTGGCGGGACAACCTTCCTATGGCTACACCTTC. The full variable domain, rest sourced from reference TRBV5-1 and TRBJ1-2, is KAGVTQTPRYLIKTRGQQVTLSCSPISGHRSVSWYQQTPGQGLQFLFEYFSETQRNKGNFPGRFSGRQFSNSRSEMNVSTLELGDSALYLCASSLAGQPSYGYTFGSGTRLTVV.

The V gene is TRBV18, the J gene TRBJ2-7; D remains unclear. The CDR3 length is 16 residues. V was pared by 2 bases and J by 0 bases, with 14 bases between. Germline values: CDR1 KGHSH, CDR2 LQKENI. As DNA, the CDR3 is TGTGCCAGCTCACCAAGGGCCGGGTGGAGCTCCTACGAGCAGTACTTC. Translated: CASSPRAGWSSYEQYF.

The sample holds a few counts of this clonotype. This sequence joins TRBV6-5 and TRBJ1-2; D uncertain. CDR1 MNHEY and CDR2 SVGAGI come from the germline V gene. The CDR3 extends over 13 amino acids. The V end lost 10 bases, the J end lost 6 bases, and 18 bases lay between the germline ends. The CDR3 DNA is TGTGCCACCCAGTTTAGGTTCGGGGATGGCTACACCTTC. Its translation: CATQFRFGDGYTF.

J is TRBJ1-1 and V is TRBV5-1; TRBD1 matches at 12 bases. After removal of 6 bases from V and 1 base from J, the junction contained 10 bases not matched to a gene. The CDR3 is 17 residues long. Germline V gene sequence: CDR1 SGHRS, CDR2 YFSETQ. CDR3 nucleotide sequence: TGCGCCAGCACCTTCGGGACAGGGGGCTTGGGGAACACTGAAGCTTTCTTT. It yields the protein CASTFGTGGLGNTEAFF. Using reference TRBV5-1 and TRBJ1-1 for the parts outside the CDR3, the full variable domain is KAGVTQTPRYLIKTRGQQVTLSCSPISGHRSVSWYQQTPGQGLQFLFEYFSETQRNKGNFPGRFSGRQFSNSRSEMNVSTLELGDSALYLCASTFGTGGLGNTEAFFGQGTRLTVV.

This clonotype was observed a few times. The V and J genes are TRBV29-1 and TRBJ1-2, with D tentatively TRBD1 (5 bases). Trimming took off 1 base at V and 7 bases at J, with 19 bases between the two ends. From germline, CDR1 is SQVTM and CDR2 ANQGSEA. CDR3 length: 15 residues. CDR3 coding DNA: TGCAGCGTTGAAGTTGTGAGCGAGGGGAGACTTGGCTACACCTTC. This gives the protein CSVEVVSEGRLGYTF.

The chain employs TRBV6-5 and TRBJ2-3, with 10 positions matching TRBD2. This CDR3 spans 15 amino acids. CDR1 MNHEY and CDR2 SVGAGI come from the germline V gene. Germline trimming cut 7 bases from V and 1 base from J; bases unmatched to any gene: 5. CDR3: CASTLAGAGTDTQYF. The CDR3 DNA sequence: TGTGCCAGCACCCTAGCGGGGGCGGGCACAGATACGCAGTATTTT.

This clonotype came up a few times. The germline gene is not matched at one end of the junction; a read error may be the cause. The DNA for the CDR3 is TGTGTCAGCAGCTTGGCCGGTAGTTTTAATGAGCAGTTCTTC. Translation gives CVSSLAGSFNEQFF. The chain combines TRBV5-5 with TRBJ2-1, with D unresolved. The CDR3 totals 14 residues. CDR1 SGHKS and CDR2 YYEKEE come from the germline V gene (reference sequence). Looking up the rest from reference TRBV5-5 and TRBJ2-1 gives the full variable domain: DAGVTQSPTHLIKTRGQQVTLRCSPISGHKSVSWYQQVLGQGPQFIFQYYEKEERGRGNFPDRFSARQFPNYSSELNVNALLLGDSALYLCVSSLAGSFNEQFFGPGTRLTVL.

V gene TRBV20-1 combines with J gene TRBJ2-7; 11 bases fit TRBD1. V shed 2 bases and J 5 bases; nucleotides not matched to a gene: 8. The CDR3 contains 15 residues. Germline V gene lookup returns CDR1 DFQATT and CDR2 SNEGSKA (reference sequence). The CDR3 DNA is TGCAGTGCTAGATTGGACAGGGGGCGATTCCACGAGCAGTACTTC. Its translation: CSARLDRGRFHEQYF.

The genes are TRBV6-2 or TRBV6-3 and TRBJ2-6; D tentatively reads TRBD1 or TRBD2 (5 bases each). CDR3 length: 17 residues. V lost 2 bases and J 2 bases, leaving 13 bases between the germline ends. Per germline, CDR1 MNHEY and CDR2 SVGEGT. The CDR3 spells CASSYGGNSAGANVLTF. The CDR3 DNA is TGTGCCAGCAGTTACGGGGGTAACTCGGCTGGGGCCAACGTCCTGACTTTC.

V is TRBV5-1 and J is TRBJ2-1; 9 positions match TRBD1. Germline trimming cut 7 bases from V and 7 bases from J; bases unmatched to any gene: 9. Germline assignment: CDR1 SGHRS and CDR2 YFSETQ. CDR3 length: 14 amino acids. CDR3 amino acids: CASRTGTGPNEQFF. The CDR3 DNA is TGCGCCAGCCGCACCGGGACAGGGCCAAATGAGCAGTTCTTC.

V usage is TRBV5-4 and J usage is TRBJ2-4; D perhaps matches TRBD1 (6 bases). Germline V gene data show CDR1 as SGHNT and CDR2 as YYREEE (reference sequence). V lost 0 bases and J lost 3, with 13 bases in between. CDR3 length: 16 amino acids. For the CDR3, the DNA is TGTGCCAGCAGCTTGGGGGGACATTCGGGCAAAAACATTCAGTACTTC. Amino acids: CASSLGGHSGKNIQYF.

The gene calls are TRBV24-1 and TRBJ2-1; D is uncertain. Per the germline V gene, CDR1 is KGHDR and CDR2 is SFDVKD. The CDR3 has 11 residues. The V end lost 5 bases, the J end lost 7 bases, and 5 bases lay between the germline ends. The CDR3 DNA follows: TGTGCCACCAGTGGCCGAAATGAGCAGTTCTTC. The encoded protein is CATSGRNEQFF.

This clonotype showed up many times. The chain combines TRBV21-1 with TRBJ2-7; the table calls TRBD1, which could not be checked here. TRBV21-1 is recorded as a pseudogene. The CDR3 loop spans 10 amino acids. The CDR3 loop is CVGWGYEQYF. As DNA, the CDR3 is TGTGTAGGCTGGGGGTACGAGCAGTACTTC.

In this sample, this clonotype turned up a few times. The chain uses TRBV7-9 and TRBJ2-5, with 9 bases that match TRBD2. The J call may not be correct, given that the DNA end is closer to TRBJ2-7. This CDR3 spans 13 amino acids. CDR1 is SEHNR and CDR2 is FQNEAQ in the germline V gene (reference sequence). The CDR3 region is CASSSGLADEQYF. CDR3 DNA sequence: TGTGCCAGCAGCTCGGGACTAGCAGACGAGCAGTACTTC.

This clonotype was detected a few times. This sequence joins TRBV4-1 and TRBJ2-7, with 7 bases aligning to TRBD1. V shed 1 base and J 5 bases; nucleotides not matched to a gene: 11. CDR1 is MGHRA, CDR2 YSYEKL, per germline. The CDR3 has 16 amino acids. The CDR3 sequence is CASSQGDRGAGHEQYF. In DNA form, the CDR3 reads TGCGCCAGCAGCCAAGGGGACAGAGGAGCCGGCCACGAGCAGTACTTC.

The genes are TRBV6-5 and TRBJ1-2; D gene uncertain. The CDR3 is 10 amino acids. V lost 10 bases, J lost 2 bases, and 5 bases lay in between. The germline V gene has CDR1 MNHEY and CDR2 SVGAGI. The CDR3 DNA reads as TGTGCCATCGAGAACTATGGCTACACCTTC. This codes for CAIENYGYTF.

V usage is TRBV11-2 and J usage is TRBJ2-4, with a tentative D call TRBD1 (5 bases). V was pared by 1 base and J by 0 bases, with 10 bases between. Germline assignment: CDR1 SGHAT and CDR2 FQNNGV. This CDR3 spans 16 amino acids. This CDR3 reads CASSLGGVGAKNIQYF. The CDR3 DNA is TGTGCCAGCAGCTTAGGGGGCGTGGGAGCCAAAAACATTCAGTACTTC.

The CDR3 bases are TGTGCCAGCAGCTCCCTATTCCCGGGACAAGGAACTAATGAAAAACTGTTTTTT. This encodes CASSSLFPGQGTNEKLFF. This chain connects TRBV5-5 to TRBJ1-4, with a possible D match to TRBD1 (6 bases). V lost 3 bases and J 1 base, leaving 19 bases between the germline ends. This CDR3 contains 18 residues. Germline CDR1 is SGHKS and CDR2 is YYEKEE (reference sequence).

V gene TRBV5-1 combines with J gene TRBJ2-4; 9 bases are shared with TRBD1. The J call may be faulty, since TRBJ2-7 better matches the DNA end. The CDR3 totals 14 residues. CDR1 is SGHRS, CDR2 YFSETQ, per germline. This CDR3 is CASSSGTGHYEQYF. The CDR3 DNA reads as TGCGCCAGCAGCTCCGGGACAGGGCACTACGAGCAGTACTTC.